Shown below are 24 T cell receptor beta chains from a single sample sequenced in a study of cytomegalovirus exposure and HLA in healthy donors. It was with 60 Vbeta and 13 Jbeta primers that the PCR ran. Some clones are missing from TCRdb's copy, which holds only in-frame ones; the method was immunoSEQ multiplex PCR. Among a few hundred thousand clones listed, 81% were seen once. The material sequenced was PBMCs. The receptors come from a woman aged 55-70 years in good health and CMV-seropositive.

The J gene is TRBJ2-7, the V gene TRBV5-6; 9 nucleotides align to TRBD1. With V trimmed by 4 bases and J by 0 bases, 2 bases remained unmatched. This CDR3 is built from 14 residues. Germline CDR1 is SGHDT and CDR2 is YYEEEE. The CDR3 region has the DNA TGTGCCAGCAGCCGGGACAGGGACTCCTACGAGCAGTACTTC. It codes for CASSRDRDSYEQYF. The variable domain in full, completed from reference TRBV5-6 and TRBJ2-7, reads DAGVTQSPTHLIKTRGQQVTLRCSPKSGHDTVSWYQQALGQGPQFIFQYYEEEERQRGNFPDRFSGHQFPNYSSELNVNALLLGDSALYLCASSRDRDSYEQYFGPGTRLTVT.

This sequence joins TRBV5-6 and TRBJ2-5, with unresolved D. V was shortened by 1 base and J by 2 bases, with 6 bases between the two germline ends. CDR3 length equals 13 residues. Germline lookup yields CDR1 SGHDT and CDR2 YYEEEE. CDR3 in DNA: TGTGCCAGCAGCTTGAGTCAGCAAGAGACCCAGTACTTC. It yields the protein CASSLSQQETQYF.

The V call is TRBV28, the J call TRBJ2-3, with TRBD1 matching over 7 bases. The CDR3 length is 15 residues. The germline CDR1 and CDR2 sequences are MDHEN and SYDVKM. Trimming cost V 0 bases and J 0 bases; bases outside gene matches: 0. The CDR3 region is CASSLWGQSTDTQYF. Written as DNA, the CDR3 is TGTGCCAGCAGTTTATGGGGACAGAGCACAGATACGCAGTATTTT.

The chain employs TRBV7-3 and TRBJ2-2, with TRBD2 matching over 7 bases. After removal of 0 bases from V and 6 bases from J, the junction contained 7 bases not matched to a gene. The CDR3 runs 16 residues. Germline CDR1 reads SGHTA; CDR2 reads FQGTGA. The CDR3 region has the DNA TGTGCCAGCAGCTTAACCCGTGGGGGGAGGGCCGGGGAGCTGTTTTTT. Protein: CASSLTRGGRAGELFF.

The genes are TRBV6-1 and TRBJ2-3, with 14 bases matching TRBD2. The ends lost 6 bases at V and 3 bases at J; junction bases unmatched: 2. Germline CDR1 and CDR2: MNHNS and SASEGT. This CDR3 comprises 15 residues. This CDR3 is CASRRTSGRTDTQYF. Here the CDR3 DNA reads TGTGCCAGCAGGAGGACTAGCGGGAGGACAGATACGCAGTATTTT.

The table lists this clone with a few counts. This chain links TRBV27 with TRBJ1-2; D not certain. V shed 2 bases and J shed 4 bases, with 8 bases lying between them. The length of the CDR3 is 13 residues. The V gene's germline CDR1 is MNHEY and CDR2 SMNVEV (reference sequence). In DNA form, the CDR3 reads TGTGCCAGCAGTTTAGGGCAAGCCTATGGCTACACCTTC. Protein product: CASSLGQAYGYTF.

Written as DNA, the CDR3 is TGCGCCAGCAGCCAAGGGGGCGGGAGGGCCCCGTACGAGCAGTACTTC. This sequence encodes CASSQGGGRAPYEQYF. V gene TRBV4-1 combines with J gene TRBJ2-7, with 9 bases identical to TRBD2. J gave up 4 bases and V 1 base, and 8 bases lay outside the gene matches. The CDR3 has 16 amino acids. In germline, CDR1 is MGHRA, CDR2 YSYEKL.

This clone was detected only once. Mismatch with germline at one junction end may stem from a read error. The CDR3 DNA reads TGTTCCAGCAGCTCACATATGGGACAGGGAGGTGGAAACACCATATATTTT. Translation: CSSSSHMGQGGGNTIYF. The chain is built from TRBV7-9 and TRBJ1-3; 9 bases are shared with TRBD1. Germline V lookup: CDR1 SEHNR, CDR2 FQNEAQ (reference sequence). The CDR3 length is 17 residues. Full variable domain (rest looked up from reference TRBV7-9 and TRBJ1-3): DTGVSQNPRHKITKRGQNVTFRCDPISEHNRLYWYRQTLGQGPEFLTYFQNEAQLEKSRLLSDRFSAERPKGSFSTLEIQRTEQGDSAMYLCSSSSHMGQGGGNTIYFGEGSWLTVV.

The V gene is TRBV5-6, the J gene TRBJ1-3; 7 bases line up with TRBD1. Germline CDR1 reads SGHDT; CDR2 reads YYEEEE. The ends lost 4 bases at V and 4 bases at J; junction bases unmatched: 8. This CDR3 is built from 15 residues. Written as DNA, the CDR3 is TGTGCCAGCAGCCCCCCCGACAGGGCGGGAAACACCATATATTTT. This sequence encodes CASSPPDRAGNTIYF.

This chain connects TRBV28 to TRBJ1-2, with 7 bases lining up with TRBD1. Trimming cost V 2 bases and J 4 bases; bases outside gene matches: 4. The CDR3 contains 14 residues. Germline V CDR1 and CDR2: MDHEN, SYDVKM. Here the CDR3 DNA reads TGTGCCAGCAGTTTAAATACAGGGGCCTATGGCTACACCTTC. Translated, it gives CASSLNTGAYGYTF.

This sequence joins TRBV7-9 and TRBJ1-2; D is possibly TRBD1 (6 bases). This CDR3 spans 13 amino acids. Deletions cut 1 base from V and 6 bases from J, with 9 bases between. Germline V gene sequence: CDR1 SEHNR, CDR2 FQNEAQ (reference sequence). CDR3 coding DNA: TGTGCCAGCAGCTTAGGACAGGTGGATGGCTACACCTTC. Encoded protein: CASSLGQVDGYTF.

The CDR3 nucleotides read TGTGCCAGTAGTATGTGGCCGACAGGGATAAATTCACCCCTCCACTTT. It yields the protein CASSMWPTGINSPLHF. The J gene is TRBJ1-6, the V gene TRBV19; 7 nucleotides align to TRBD1. The CDR3 consists of 16 residues. V lost 3 bases, J lost 7 bases, and 9 bases stayed unmatched. Germline CDR1 is LNHDA and CDR2 is SQIVND (reference sequence).

The J gene is TRBJ1-1, the V gene TRBV19, with D uncertain. In germline, CDR1 is LNHDA, CDR2 SQIVND (reference sequence). This CDR3 has 14 residues. V dropped 6 bases and J dropped 1 base, with 12 bases sitting between them. In DNA, the CDR3 is TGTGCCAGTAGAGGATCCGAGGGGAACACTGAAGCTTTCTTT. As protein: CASRGSEGNTEAFF.

In DNA, the CDR3 is TGTGCCAGCAAACGTCCCGGGAGCAATCAGCCCCAGCATTTT. Residues: CASKRPGSNQPQHF. V gene TRBV6-1 combines with J gene TRBJ1-5; D uncertain. The germline V gene encodes CDR1 MNHNS and CDR2 SASEGT. The CDR3 has 14 amino acids. V was trimmed by 7 bases and J by 1 base, leaving 11 bases between them.

The J gene is TRBJ1-4, the V gene TRBV29-1; 7 bases agree with TRBD1. This CDR3 is built from 15 residues. Looked up from germline, CDR1 is SQVTM and CDR2 is ANQGSEA. V lost 0 bases to trimming and J lost 8 bases; unmatched junction nucleotides: 9. The CDR3 nucleotides read TGCAGCGTTGAAGATTCGGGACAGAGGGGGGAAAAACTGTTTTTT. Its protein product is CSVEDSGQRGEKLFF.

The chain is built from TRBV19 and TRBJ2-7, with 7 nucleotides matching TRBD1. This CDR3 spans 14 amino acids. V shed 4 bases, J shed 3 bases, and the junction held 6 bases outside the gene matches. Looked up from germline, CDR1 is LNHDA and CDR2 is SQIVND (reference sequence). CDR3 residues: CASSTPGQRYEQYF. The CDR3 nucleotides are TGTGCCAGTAGTACACCGGGACAGCGCTACGAGCAGTACTTC.

V usage is TRBV5-5 and J usage is TRBJ2-4, with D hard to call. The germline gives CDR1 SGHKS, CDR2 YYEKEE (reference sequence). This CDR3 has 13 amino acids. V dropped 1 base and J dropped 8 bases, with 10 bases sitting between them. The DNA for the CDR3 is TGTGCCAGCAGCTTGTACGATGAGGACATTCAGTACTTC. Translation gives CASSLYDEDIQYF.

The J gene is TRBJ2-1, the V gene TRBV27, with 7 positions matching TRBD1. The J segment lost 0 bases and the V segment lost 7 bases, leaving 12 bases of the junction unmatched. Germline V CDR1 and CDR2: MNHEY, SMNVEV (reference sequence). This CDR3 comprises 17 residues. The CDR3 nucleotides are TGTGCCAGCACGTCCACGACAGGGCCCCTCTCCTACAATGAGCAGTTCTTC. It codes for CASTSTTGPLSYNEQFF.

The table lists this clone with a count of one. The gene calls are TRBV5-1 and TRBJ2-1; 11 nucleotides agree with TRBD2. Trimming removed 4 bases from V and 0 bases from J; junction bases left unmatched: 3. CDR3 length: 16 residues. Germline lookup yields CDR1 SGHRS and CDR2 YFSETQ. CDR3 amino acids: CASSDTSGSSYNEQFF. CDR3 DNA sequence: TGCGCCAGCAGCGACACTAGCGGGAGCTCCTACAATGAGCAGTTCTTC.

This clone was seen a single time. The V gene is TRBV10-2, the J gene TRBJ2-7, with 10 bases aligning to TRBD2. Germline values: CDR1 WSHSY, CDR2 SAAADI. This CDR3 has 14 residues. With 9 bases clipped from V and 2 bases from J, the junction kept 7 bases outside the gene matches. The CDR3, as DNA: TGCGCCAGTTCCGGGACTAGCGATACCTACGAGCAGTACTTC. Residues: CASSGTSDTYEQYF.

The gene calls are TRBV15 and TRBJ2-1; 9 bases align to TRBD1. From germline, CDR1 is LNHNV and CDR2 YYDKDF (reference sequence). V lost 1 base to trimming and J lost 6 bases; unmatched junction nucleotides: 7. The CDR3 sequence is 16 residues long. The CDR3 here is CATSRVRTGAFNEQFF. As DNA, the CDR3 is TGTGCCACCAGCAGAGTAAGGACAGGGGCGTTCAATGAGCAGTTCTTC.

The V call is TRBV28, the J call TRBJ2-7; the D gene is possibly TRBD2 (6 bases). The V end lost 7 bases, the J end lost 0 bases, and 10 bases lay between the germline ends. Germline V gives CDR1 MDHEN, CDR2 SYDVKM. The CDR3 has 13 amino acids. This CDR3 is CASTGTHSYEQYF. The CDR3 DNA reads TGTGCCAGCACCGGGACTCACTCCTACGAGCAGTACTTC.

This clone was seen only once. This chain uses TRBV7-3 with TRBJ2-1, with TRBD1 identical over 9 bases. This CDR3 region has 15 residues. Trimming at V came to 5 bases and at J to 3 bases, leaving 5 bases not matched to a gene. CDR1 and CDR2 (germline): SGHTA, FQGTGA. CDR3 amino acids: CASSPDRGGYNEQFF. The CDR3 DNA reads TGTGCCAGCAGCCCGGACAGGGGAGGCTACAATGAGCAGTTCTTC.

This chain links TRBV10-3 with TRBJ2-1, with D maybe TRBD2 (6 bases). Trimming removed 10 bases at V and 5 bases at J, with 15 bases between. The CDR3 runs 13 residues. Germline V gives CDR1 ENHRY, CDR2 SYGVKD. The chain's CDR3 is CATSSESNNEQFF. The DNA of the CDR3 is TGTGCCACCTCTAGCGAGTCAAACAATGAGCAGTTCTTC.